This T cell receptor beta chain was obtained from a study of Graves' ophthalmopathy and Graves' hyperthyroidism. This clonotype was recorded at least ten times. V dropped 3 bases and J dropped 0 bases, with 8 bases sitting between them. Germline-derived CDR1 and CDR2 are LNHDA and SQIVND (reference sequence). The CDR3 spans 14 residues. The study amplified TCR beta CDR3 regions using RNA transcripts. The authors performed first-round RT-PCR with HTBI primers and then a second-round multiplex PCR. TCRdb itself ran the multiplex PCR reads through MiXCR, one entry per CDR3 protein. The data hold about 390,000 distinct CDR3 sequences, with about 16% observed a single time.

This TCR was recovered from a woman aged 18-30 years with stable Graves' hyperthyroidism. The V call is TRBV19, the J call TRBJ1-1; D unclear. Sequencing used peripheral blood. CDR3 sequence (DNA): TGTGCCAGTAGTATTAAAGGCCTGAACACTGAAGCTTTCTTT. Amino acids: CASSIKGLNTEAFF.